This TCR beta chain stems from a study of blood T cell repertoires in COVID-19. The CDR3 consists of 14 residues. The germline V gene has CDR1 MNHEY and CDR2 SVGAGI. V shed 6 bases and J 8 bases; nucleotides not matched to a gene: 7. How the authors handled the data: Reference gene primer amplification gave nucleated cell count estimates. The protocol was immunoSEQ multiplex PCR, while the TCRdb copy is restricted to in-frame clones and leaves out a portion. V and J calls and clone size come straight from that table; D and trimming were deduced from the DNA. Among almost 400,000 clones listed, approximately 87% were seen once.

Sequencing was done on a sample of peripheral blood. The chain uses TRBV6-5 and TRBJ1-4; 9 bases agree with TRBD1. This sequence originates from a woman in her fifties or sixties with COVID-19, enrolled during active disease. The CDR3 bases are TGTGCCAGCAGATGGGACAGGGCCTCAGAAAAACTGTTTTTT. It yields the protein CASRWDRASEKLFF.